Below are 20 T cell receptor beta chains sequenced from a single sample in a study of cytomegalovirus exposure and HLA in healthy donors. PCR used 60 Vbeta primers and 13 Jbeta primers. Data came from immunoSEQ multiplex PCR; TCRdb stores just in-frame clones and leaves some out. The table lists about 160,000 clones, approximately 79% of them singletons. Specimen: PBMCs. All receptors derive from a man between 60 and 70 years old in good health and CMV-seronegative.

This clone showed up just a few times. The CDR3 DNA reads TGTGCCAGCAGCCACCTGGGGACTAGTGCGGGCTCAGAGACCCAGTACTTC. It codes for CASSHLGTSAGSETQYF. The genes are TRBV14 and TRBJ2-5; 8 nucleotides align to TRBD2. The CDR3 sequence is 17 residues long. CDR1 SGHDN and CDR2 FVKESK come from the germline V gene. Unmatched junction bases numbered 13, after V lost 3 bases and J lost 4 bases.

The CDR3 sequence is CASSQDLGEAGKLFF. The DNA of the CDR3 is TGTGCCAGCAGCCAAGATCTGGGGGAAGCGGGAAAACTGTTTTTT. This chain uses TRBV14 with TRBJ1-4, with D perhaps matching TRBD1 (5 bases). CDR1 is SGHDN and CDR2 is FVKESK in the germline V gene. The V and J ends lost 0 bases and 10 bases respectively, with 15 bases between them. The CDR3 sequence is 15 residues long.

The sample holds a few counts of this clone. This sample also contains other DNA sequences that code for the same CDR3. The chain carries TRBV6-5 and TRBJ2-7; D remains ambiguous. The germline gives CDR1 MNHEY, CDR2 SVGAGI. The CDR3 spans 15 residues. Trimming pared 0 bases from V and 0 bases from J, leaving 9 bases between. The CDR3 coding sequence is TGTGCCAGCAGTTACTCGGGTACAGTCTCCTACGAGCAGTACTTC. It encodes CASSYSGTVSYEQYF.

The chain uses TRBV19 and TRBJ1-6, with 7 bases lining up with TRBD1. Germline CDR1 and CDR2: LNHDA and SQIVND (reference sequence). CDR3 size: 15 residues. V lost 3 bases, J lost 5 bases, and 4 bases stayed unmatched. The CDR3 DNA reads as TGTGCCAGTAGTATGCGACAGGGCAATAATTCACCCCTCCACTTT. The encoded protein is CASSMRQGNNSPLHF.

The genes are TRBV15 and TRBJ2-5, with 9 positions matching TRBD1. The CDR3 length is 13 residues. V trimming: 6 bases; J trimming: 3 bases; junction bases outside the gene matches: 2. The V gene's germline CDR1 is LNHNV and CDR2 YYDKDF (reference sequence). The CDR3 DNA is TGTGCCACCAGTCGGACAGGGGAAGAGACCCAGTACTTC. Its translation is CATSRTGEETQYF.

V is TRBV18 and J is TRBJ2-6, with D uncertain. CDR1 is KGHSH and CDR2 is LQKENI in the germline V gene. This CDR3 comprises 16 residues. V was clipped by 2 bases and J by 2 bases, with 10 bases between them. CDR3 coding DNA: TGTGCCAGCTCACCATCGGCGGAAACTGGGGCCAACGTCCTGACTTTC. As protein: CASSPSAETGANVLTF.

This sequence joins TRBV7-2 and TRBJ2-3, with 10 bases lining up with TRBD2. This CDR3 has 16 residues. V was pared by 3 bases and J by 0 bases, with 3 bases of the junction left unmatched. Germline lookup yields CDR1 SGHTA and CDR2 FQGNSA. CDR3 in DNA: TGTGCCAGCAGCTTTGTAGCGGGAGGTAGCACAGATACGCAGTATTTT. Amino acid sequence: CASSFVAGGSTDTQYF.

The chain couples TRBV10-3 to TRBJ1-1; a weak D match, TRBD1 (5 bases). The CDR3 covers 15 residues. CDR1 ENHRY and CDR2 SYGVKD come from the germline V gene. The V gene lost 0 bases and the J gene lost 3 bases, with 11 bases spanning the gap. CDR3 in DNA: TGTGCCATCAGTGAGTCGTTTGCGGGGGACACTGAAGCTTTCTTT. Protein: CAISESFAGDTEAFF.

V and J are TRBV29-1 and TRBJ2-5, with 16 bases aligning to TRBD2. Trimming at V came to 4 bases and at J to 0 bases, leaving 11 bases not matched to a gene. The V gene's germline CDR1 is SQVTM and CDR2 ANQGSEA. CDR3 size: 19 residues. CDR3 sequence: CSVVPGTSGGAGYQETQYF. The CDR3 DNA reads TGCAGCGTTGTACCAGGGACTAGCGGGGGGGCAGGGTACCAAGAGACCCAGTACTTC.

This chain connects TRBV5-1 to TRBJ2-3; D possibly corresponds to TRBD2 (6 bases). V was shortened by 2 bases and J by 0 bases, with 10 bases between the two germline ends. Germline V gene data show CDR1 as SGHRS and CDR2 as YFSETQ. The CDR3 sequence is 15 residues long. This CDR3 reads CASSLGGFSTDTQYF. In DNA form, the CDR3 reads TGCGCCAGCAGCTTAGGAGGGTTCAGCACAGATACGCAGTATTTT.

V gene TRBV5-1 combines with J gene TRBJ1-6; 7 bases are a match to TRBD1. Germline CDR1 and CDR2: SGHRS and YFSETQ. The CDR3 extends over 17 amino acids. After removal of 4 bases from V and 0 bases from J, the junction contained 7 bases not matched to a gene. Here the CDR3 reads CASSPRGQVSYNSPLHF. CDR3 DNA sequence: TGCGCCAGCAGCCCAAGGGGGCAGGTCTCCTATAATTCACCCCTCCACTTT.

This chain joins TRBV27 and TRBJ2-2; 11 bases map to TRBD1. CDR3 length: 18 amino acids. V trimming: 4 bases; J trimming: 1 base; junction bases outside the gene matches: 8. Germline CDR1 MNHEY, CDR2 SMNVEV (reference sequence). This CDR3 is CASSSPGTGGGNTGELFF. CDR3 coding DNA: TGTGCCAGCAGTTCGCCCGGGACAGGGGGGGGGAACACCGGGGAGCTGTTTTTT.

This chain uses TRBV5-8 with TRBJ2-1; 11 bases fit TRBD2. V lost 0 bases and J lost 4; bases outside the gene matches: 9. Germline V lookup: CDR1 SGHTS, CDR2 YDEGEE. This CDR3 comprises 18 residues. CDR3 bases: TGTGCCAGCAGCTTGGCCAGTGGGCTAGCGGGAGGTTACAATGAGCAGTTCTTC. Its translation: CASSLASGLAGGYNEQFF.

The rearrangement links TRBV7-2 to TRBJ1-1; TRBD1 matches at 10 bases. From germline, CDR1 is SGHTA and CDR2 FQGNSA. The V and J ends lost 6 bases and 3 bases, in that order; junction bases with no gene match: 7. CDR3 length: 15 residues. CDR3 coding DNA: TGTGCCAGCAGACCAGGACAGGGGGGGTACACTGAAGCTTTCTTT. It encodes CASRPGQGGYTEAFF.

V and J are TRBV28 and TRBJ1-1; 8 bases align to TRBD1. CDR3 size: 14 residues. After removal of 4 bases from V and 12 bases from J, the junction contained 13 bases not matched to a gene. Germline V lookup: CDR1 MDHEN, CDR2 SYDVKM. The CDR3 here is CASSSRTGRGKTFF. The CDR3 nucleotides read TGTGCCAGCAGTTCCCGGACAGGGAGGGGGAAAACTTTCTTT.

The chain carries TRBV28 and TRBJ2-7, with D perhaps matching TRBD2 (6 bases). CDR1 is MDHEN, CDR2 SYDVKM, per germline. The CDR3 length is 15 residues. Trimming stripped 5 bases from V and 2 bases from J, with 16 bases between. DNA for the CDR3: TGTGCCAGCAGTCGATCGTGGAGGGACCCCTACGAGCAGTACTTC. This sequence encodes CASSRSWRDPYEQYF.

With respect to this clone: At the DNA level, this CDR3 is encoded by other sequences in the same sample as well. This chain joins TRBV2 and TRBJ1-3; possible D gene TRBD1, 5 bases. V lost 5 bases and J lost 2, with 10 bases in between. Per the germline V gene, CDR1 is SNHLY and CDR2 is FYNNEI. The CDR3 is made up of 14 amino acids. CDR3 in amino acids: CASSTGLAGNTIYF. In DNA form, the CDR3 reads TGTGCCAGCAGTACAGGATTAGCTGGAAACACCATATATTTT.

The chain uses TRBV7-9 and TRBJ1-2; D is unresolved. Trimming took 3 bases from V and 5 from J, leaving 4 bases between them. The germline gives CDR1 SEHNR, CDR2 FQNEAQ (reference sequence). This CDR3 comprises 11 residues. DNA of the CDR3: TGTGCCAGCAGCTTTTATTATGGCTACACCTTC. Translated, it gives CASSFYYGYTF.

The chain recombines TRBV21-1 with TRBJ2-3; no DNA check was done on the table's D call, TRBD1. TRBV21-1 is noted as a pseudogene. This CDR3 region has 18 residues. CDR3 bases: TGTGCCAGCAGCAAAGGCGACAGGGTAGGCCCCCTGGTAGATACGCAGTATTTT. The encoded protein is CASSKGDRVGPLVDTQYF.

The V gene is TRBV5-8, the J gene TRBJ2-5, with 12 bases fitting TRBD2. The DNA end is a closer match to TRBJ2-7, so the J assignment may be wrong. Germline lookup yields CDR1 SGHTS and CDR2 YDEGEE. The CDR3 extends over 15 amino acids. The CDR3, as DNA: TGTGCCAGCAGCCCGACTAGCGGGGGACGCTACGAGCAGTACTTC. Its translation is CASSPTSGGRYEQYF.